This T cell receptor (beta chain) originates from a study of blood T cell repertoires in COVID-19. About the study: Acute and convalescent COVID-19 samples came from the United States, Italy and Spain. T cells, B-cell-depleted T cells, or PBMCs supplied cDNA or gDNA.

Seattle patients were enrolled while actively infected and followed longitudinally. V lost 4 bases and J 0 bases, leaving 12 bases between the germline ends. The germline V gene encodes CDR1 LNHDA and CDR2 SQIVND (reference sequence). The CDR3 loop spans 15 amino acids. This clone was seen more than once but under ten times. Other DNA sequences within the sample encode an identical CDR3. Original data processing: Estimated nucleated cell counts came from reference gene primer amplification. Libraries were prepared by immunoSEQ multiplex PCR; TCRdb keeps only in-frame clonotypes and omits some of them. V, J and clone size are those of that table, while D and trimming were read from the DNA. The repertoire consists of roughly 340,000 clones, with approximately 87% occurring once and the leading ten covering about 6%.

The chain uses TRBV19 and TRBJ1-2; maybe TRBD1 (6 bases). The clonotype comes from a woman between 45 and 65 years old with COVID-19, enrolled during active disease. The sequencing sample was made of peripheral blood. The CDR3 is CASSTSGGTNYGYTF. CDR3 sequence (DNA): TGTGCCAGTAGTACGAGCGGGGGCACTAACTATGGCTACACCTTC.